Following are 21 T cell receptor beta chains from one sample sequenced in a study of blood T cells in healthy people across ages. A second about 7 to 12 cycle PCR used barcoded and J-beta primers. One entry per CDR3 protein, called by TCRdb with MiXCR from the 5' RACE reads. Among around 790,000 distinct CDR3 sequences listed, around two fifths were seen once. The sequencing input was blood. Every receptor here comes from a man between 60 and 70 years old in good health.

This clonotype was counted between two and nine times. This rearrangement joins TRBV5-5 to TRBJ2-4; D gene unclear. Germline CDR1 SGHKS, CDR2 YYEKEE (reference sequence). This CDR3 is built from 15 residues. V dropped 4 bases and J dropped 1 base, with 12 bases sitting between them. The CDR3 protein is CASSPEVAAKNIQYF. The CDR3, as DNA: TGTGCCAGCAGCCCTGAGGTAGCCGCCAAAAACATTCAGTACTTC.

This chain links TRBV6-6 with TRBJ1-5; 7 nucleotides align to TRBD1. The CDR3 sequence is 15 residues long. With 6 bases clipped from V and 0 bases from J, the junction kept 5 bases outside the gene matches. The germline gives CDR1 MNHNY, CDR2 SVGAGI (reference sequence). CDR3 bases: TGTGCCAGCAGGCAGGGGGTTTATAGCAATCAGCCCCAGCATTTT. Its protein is CASRQGVYSNQPQHF.

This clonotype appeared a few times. CDR3 in DNA: TGTGCCAGCAGTCCCGGACAGTGGGGAGATGGGACCCAGTACTTC. It specifies CASSPGQWGDGTQYF. The V and J genes are TRBV6-2 or TRBV6-3 and TRBJ2-5; D is perhaps TRBD1 (6 bases). V gave up 5 bases and J gave up 7 bases, with 20 bases separating them. Germline CDR1 reads MNHEY; CDR2 reads SVGEGT. This CDR3 contains 15 residues.

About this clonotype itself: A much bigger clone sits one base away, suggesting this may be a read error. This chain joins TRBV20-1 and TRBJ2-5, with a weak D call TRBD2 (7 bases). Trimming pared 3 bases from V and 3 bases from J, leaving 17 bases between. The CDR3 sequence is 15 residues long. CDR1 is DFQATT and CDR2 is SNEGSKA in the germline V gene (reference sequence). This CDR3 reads CSASQGRAAKETQYF. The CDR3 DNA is TGCAGTGCTAGCCAGGGGAGGGCGGCTAAAGAGACCCAGTACTTC.

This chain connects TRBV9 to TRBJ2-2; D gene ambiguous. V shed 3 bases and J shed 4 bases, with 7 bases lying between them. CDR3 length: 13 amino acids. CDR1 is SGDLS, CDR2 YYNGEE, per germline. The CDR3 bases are TGTGCCAGCAGCGACGGGCCCACCGGGGAGCTGTTTTTT. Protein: CASSDGPTGELFF. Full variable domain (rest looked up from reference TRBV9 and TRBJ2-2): DSGVTQTPKHLITATGQRVTLRCSPRSGDLSVYWYQQSLDQGLQFLIQYYNGEERAKGNILERFSAQQFPDLHSELNLSSLELGDSALYFCASSDGPTGELFFGEGSRLTVL.

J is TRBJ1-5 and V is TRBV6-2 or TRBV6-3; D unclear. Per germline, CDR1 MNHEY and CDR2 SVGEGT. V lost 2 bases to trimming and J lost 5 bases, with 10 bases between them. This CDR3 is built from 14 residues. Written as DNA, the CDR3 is TGTGCCAGCAGTTACGTGGGAGTGGATCAGCCCCAGCATTTT. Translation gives CASSYVGVDQPQHF.

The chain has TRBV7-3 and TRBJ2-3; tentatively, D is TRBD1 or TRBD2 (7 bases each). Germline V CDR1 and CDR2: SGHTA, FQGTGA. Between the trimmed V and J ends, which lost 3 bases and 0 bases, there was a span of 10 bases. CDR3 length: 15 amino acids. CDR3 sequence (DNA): TGTGCCAGCAGCTTCAGGGGGGGTAGCACAGATACGCAGTATTTT. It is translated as CASSFRGGSTDTQYF.

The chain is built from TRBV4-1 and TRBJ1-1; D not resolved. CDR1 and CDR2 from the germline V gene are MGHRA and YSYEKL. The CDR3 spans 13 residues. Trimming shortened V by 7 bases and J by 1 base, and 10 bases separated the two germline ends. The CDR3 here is CASTEQSNTEAFF. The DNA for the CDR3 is TGCGCCAGCACCGAACAATCGAACACTGAAGCTTTCTTT.

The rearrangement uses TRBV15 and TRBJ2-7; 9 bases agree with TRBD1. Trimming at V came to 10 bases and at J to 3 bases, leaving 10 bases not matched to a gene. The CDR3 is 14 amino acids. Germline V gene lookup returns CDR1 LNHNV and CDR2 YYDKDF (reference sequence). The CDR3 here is CAMGKDRGNYEQYF. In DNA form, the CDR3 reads TGTGCCATGGGTAAGGACAGGGGTAACTACGAGCAGTACTTC.

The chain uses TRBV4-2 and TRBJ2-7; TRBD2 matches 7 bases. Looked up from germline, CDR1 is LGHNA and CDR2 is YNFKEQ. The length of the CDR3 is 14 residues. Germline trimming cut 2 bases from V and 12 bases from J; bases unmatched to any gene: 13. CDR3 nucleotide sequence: TGTGCCAGCAGCCAAAATGGGGGGGATGACAGCCTGTACTTC. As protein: CASSQNGGDDSLYF.

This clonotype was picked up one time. Here the CDR3 DNA reads TGTGCCAGCTCGGGATCTAGAGGGGCTTCGGGCGAGCAGTACTTC. Its translation is CASSGSRGASGEQYF. The rearrangement links TRBV18 to TRBJ2-4; TRBD1 or TRBD2 may be the D gene (5 bases each). The tail of the sequence fits TRBJ2-7 better, so the J call may be wrong. Germline loops: CDR1 KGHSH, CDR2 LQKENI. This CDR3 spans 15 amino acids.

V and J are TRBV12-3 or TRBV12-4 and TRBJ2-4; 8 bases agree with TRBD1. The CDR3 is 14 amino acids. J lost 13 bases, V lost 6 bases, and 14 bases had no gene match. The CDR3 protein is CASRRADRVGEQYF. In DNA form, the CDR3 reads TGTGCCAGCAGAAGAGCGGACAGGGTGGGTGAGCAGTACTTC.

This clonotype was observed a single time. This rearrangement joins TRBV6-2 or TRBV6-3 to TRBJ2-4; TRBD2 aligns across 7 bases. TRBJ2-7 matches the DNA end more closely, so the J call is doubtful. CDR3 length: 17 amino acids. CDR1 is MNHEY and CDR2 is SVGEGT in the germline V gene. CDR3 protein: CASSPRLAGDPPYEQYF. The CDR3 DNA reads TGTGCCAGCAGTCCCCGCCTTGCGGGGGACCCTCCCTACGAGCAGTACTTC.

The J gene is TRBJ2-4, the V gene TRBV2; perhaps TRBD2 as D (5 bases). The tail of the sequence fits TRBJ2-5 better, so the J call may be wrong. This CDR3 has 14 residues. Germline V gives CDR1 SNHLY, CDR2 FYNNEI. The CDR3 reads CASSPAGNKGTQYF. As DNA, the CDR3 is TGTGCCAGCAGTCCAGCCGGGAATAAAGGGACCCAGTACTTC.

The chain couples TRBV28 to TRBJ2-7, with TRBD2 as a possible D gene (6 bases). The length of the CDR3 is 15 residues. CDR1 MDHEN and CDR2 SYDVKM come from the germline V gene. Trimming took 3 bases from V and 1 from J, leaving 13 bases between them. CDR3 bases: TGTGCCAGCAGTTTCGGAGGGGCTCGGTCCTACGAGCAGTACTTC. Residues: CASSFGGARSYEQYF. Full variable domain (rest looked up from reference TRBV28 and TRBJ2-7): DVKVTQSSRYLVKRTGEKVFLECVQDMDHENMFWYRQDPGLGLRLIYFSYDVKMKEKGDIPEGYSVSREKKERFSLILESASTNQTSMYLCASSFGGARSYEQYFGPGTRLTVT.

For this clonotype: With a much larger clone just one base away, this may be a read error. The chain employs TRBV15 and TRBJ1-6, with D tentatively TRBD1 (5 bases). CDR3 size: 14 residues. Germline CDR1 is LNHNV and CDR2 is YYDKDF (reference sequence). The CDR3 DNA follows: TGTGTCACCAGAAAAGGGGAAATTGGATCACCCCTCCACTTT. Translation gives CVTRKGEIGSPLHF. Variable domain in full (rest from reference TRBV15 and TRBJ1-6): DAMVIQNPRYQVTQFGKPVTLSCSQTLNHNVMYWYQQKSSQAPKLLFHYYDKDFNNEADTPDNFQSRRPNTSFCFLDIRSPGLGDTAMYLCVTRKGEIGSPLHFGNGTRLTVT.

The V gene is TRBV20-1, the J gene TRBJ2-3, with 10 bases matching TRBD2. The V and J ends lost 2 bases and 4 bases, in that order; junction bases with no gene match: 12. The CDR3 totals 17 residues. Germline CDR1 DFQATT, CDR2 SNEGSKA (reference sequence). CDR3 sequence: CSARPAERGGPADTQYF. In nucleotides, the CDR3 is TGCAGTGCTAGACCTGCAGAGCGGGGGGGCCCGGCAGATACGCAGTATTTT.

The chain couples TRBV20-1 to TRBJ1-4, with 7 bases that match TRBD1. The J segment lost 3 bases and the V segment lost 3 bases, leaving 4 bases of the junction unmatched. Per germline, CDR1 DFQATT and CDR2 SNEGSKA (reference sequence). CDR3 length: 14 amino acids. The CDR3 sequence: CSASPGQPNEKLFF. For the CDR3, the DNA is TGCAGTGCTAGCCCGGGACAGCCTAATGAAAAACTGTTTTTT.

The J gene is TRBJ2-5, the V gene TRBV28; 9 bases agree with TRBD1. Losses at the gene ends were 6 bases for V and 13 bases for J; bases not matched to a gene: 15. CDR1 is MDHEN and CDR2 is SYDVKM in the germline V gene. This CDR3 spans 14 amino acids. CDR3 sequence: CASSPPWTGASGYF. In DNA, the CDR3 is TGTGCCAGCAGCCCTCCGTGGACAGGGGCTTCAGGGTACTTC.

CDR3 nucleotides: TGTGCCAGCAACCCCACAGGGGGGAACTACGAGCAGTACTTC. Protein sequence: CASNPTGGNYEQYF. V is TRBV27 and J is TRBJ2-7; 8 bases match TRBD1. V was clipped by 7 bases and J by 3 bases; unmatched bases: 8. Germline V gene lookup returns CDR1 MNHEY and CDR2 SMNVEV (reference sequence). The CDR3 has 14 residues.

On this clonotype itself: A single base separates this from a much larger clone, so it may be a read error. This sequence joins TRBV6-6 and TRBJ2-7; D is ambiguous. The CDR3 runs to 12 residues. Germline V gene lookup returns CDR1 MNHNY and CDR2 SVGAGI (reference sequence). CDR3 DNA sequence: TGTGCCAGCAGTCCCGTAGGTTACGACCAGTACTTC. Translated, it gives CASSPVGYDQYF.